These 21 T cell receptor beta chains came from one sample sequenced in a study of T-cell memory formation after mild COVID-19. TCRdb recomputed calls from the 5' RACE reads with MiXCR, one row per CDR3 protein. Of hundreds of thousands of distinct CDR3 sequences listed, around 25% were seen once; the top ten hold 9.5% to 15%. The sequencing input was PBMCs or a T cell subset sorted from them (not recorded which). The source is an adult woman who had mild COVID-19 (a few samples of this study predate the infection). Cell type and time point are not known.

This clonotype was detected a few times. The chain joins TRBV7-8 to TRBJ1-5; D gene uncertain. With 1 base removed from V and 4 bases from J, the gap between germline ends came to 5 bases. CDR1 and CDR2 (germline): SGHVS, FQNEAQ. The CDR3 sequence is 13 residues long. The CDR3 DNA sequence: TGTGCCAGCAGCTTAGATCTTAATCAGCCCCAGCATTTT. This sequence encodes CASSLDLNQPQHF.

This clonotype is a singleton in its sample. J is TRBJ2-6 and V is TRBV20-1; a weak D match, TRBD2 (5 bases). The CDR3 totals 15 residues. CDR1 and CDR2 from the germline V gene are DFQATT and SNEGSKA (reference sequence). Trimming shortened V by 6 bases and J by 2 bases, and 14 bases separated the two germline ends. CDR3 nucleotides: TGCAGTGCCCGCTCGGGGTCCGCTGGGGCCAACGTCCTGACTTTC. As protein: CSARSGSAGANVLTF.

The chain has TRBV5-1 and TRBJ2-1, with 7 bases identical to TRBD1. V dropped 0 bases and J dropped 4; count of bases not matched to a gene: 4. The CDR3 has 15 residues. CDR1 and CDR2 (germline): SGHRS, YFSETQ. CDR3 DNA: TGCGCCAGCAGCTTGGGGGGACAGAGTTACAATGAGCAGTTCTTC. Amino acids: CASSLGGQSYNEQFF.

This clonotype appeared a few times. The rearrangement links TRBV20-1 to TRBJ1-3; 7 bases align to TRBD1. Trimming took 5 bases from V and 3 from J; bases not matched to a gene: 10. CDR3 size: 15 residues. Germline V gene sequence: CDR1 DFQATT, CDR2 SNEGSKA (reference sequence). The CDR3 DNA is TGCAGTGCTTACACCGGGACAGTGCTTGGAAACACCATATATTTT. Translation: CSAYTGTVLGNTIYF.

J is TRBJ2-1 and V is TRBV29-1; D gene uncertain. CDR1 SQVTM and CDR2 ANQGSEA come from the germline V gene. CDR3 size: 18 residues. V was cut by 3 bases and J by 0 bases, with 21 bases left in between. CDR3 region: CSVEASRASLSSYNEQFF. The CDR3 bases are TGCAGCGTTGAGGCCTCCCGTGCATCCCTGAGCTCCTACAATGAGCAGTTCTTC.

V and J are TRBV20-1 and TRBJ2-1; D possibly corresponds to TRBD2 (5 bases). CDR1 and CDR2 from the germline V gene are DFQATT and SNEGSKA (reference sequence). The germline V and J ends were trimmed by 5 bases and 0 bases, with 11 bases remaining between them. The CDR3 loop spans 14 amino acids. The DNA of the CDR3 is TGCAGTGCTCCTGGGGAGAGCTCCTACAATGAGCAGTTCTTC. As protein: CSAPGESSYNEQFF.

This chain links TRBV18 with TRBJ2-1; D is ambiguous. V lost 8 bases and J lost 4, with 6 bases in between. Germline V gene lookup returns CDR1 KGHSH and CDR2 LQKENI. The CDR3 spans 11 residues. CDR3 in amino acids: CASEVYNEQFF. The CDR3, as DNA: TGTGCCAGCGAGGTGTACAATGAGCAGTTCTTC.

The chain joins TRBV7-9 to TRBJ2-7; D gene unclear. The germline CDR1 and CDR2 sequences are SEHNR and FQNEAQ (reference sequence). This CDR3 comprises 12 residues. The germline V and J ends were trimmed by 5 bases and 3 bases, with 8 bases remaining between them. The CDR3 nucleotides are TGTGCCAGCAGCAAATACCGCTACGAGCAGTACTTC. Protein product: CASSKYRYEQYF.

This clonotype was found a few times. The chain joins TRBV5-1 to TRBJ1-5; a weak D match, TRBD1 (5 bases). The CDR3 spans 14 residues. The germline V gene has CDR1 SGHRS and CDR2 YFSETQ. V lost 4 bases, J lost 3 bases, and 11 bases lay in between. The chain's CDR3 is CASSRGGDNQPQHF. The CDR3 DNA reads TGCGCCAGCAGCAGGGGAGGTGACAATCAGCCCCAGCATTTT.

This clonotype turned up a few times. This chain links TRBV6-5 with TRBJ2-7, with 7 positions matching TRBD1. V lost 5 bases to trimming and J lost 4 bases; unmatched junction nucleotides: 8. Germline CDR1 is MNHEY and CDR2 is SVGAGI. The CDR3 covers 14 residues. This CDR3 is CASSPATGRYEQYF. As DNA, the CDR3 is TGTGCCAGCAGTCCCGCGACAGGGCGGTACGAGCAGTACTTC.

This clonotype has more than one count but fewer than ten. The V and J genes are TRBV5-1 and TRBJ1-1; a possible D gene is TRBD1 (5 bases). CDR1 and CDR2 (germline): SGHRS, YFSETQ. The CDR3 covers 16 residues. With 1 base removed from V and 3 bases from J, the gap between germline ends came to 16 bases. CDR3 nucleotide sequence: TGCGCCAGCAGCTTGCAGGGATCGGCCGTTGACACTGAAGCTTTCTTT. Its translation: CASSLQGSAVDTEAFF.

The rearrangement joins TRBV3-1 to TRBJ1-5; no clear D gene. V gave up 0 bases and J gave up 1 base, with 7 bases separating them. In germline, CDR1 is LGHDT, CDR2 YNNKEL (reference sequence). This CDR3 comprises 15 residues. CDR3 residues: CASSQDEASNQPQHF. The CDR3 DNA reads TGTGCCAGCAGCCAAGATGAGGCAAGCAATCAGCCCCAGCATTTT.

This clonotype was seen more than once but under ten times. The chain links TRBV18 to TRBJ2-7, with 9 bases identical to TRBD1. The junction had 2 bases not matched to a gene; V was cut back by 3 bases and J by 5 bases. The CDR3 consists of 13 residues. Germline assignment: CDR1 KGHSH and CDR2 LQKENI. This CDR3 reads CASSPDRGNEQYF. The CDR3 DNA reads TGTGCCAGCTCACCGGACAGGGGAAACGAGCAGTACTTC.

This clonotype has more than one count but fewer than ten. The chain combines TRBV6-6 with TRBJ1-6; D perhaps matches TRBD1 (6 bases). This CDR3 is 15 amino acids long. Germline CDR1 reads MNHNY; CDR2 reads SVGAGI (reference sequence). V lost 8 bases, J lost 8 bases, and 19 bases lay in between. The CDR3 protein is CASQRGDRPHSPLHF. The CDR3 coding sequence is TGTGCCAGCCAAAGGGGGGATCGGCCCCATTCACCCCTCCACTTT.

The chain links TRBV18 to TRBJ1-1, with D hard to call. CDR1 and CDR2 (germline): KGHSH, LQKENI. Between the trimmed V and J ends, which lost 4 bases and 7 bases, there was a span of 22 bases. The CDR3 totals 16 residues. The CDR3: CASSLLPGQRANEAFF. DNA of the CDR3: TGTGCCAGCTCACTACTTCCGGGCCAGCGGGCTAATGAAGCTTTCTTT.

This clonotype turned up a few times. The V and J genes are TRBV20-1 and TRBJ1-1; TRBD1 agrees at 8 bases. Germline V gene data show CDR1 as DFQATT and CDR2 as SNEGSKA (reference sequence). The ends lost 2 bases at V and 3 bases at J; junction bases unmatched: 5. CDR3 length: 14 residues. In DNA form, the CDR3 reads TGCAGTGCTAGACCAATACAGGGGGACACTGAAGCTTTCTTT. Translation gives CSARPIQGDTEAFF.

This clonotype was recorded at least ten times. V gene TRBV5-1 combines with J gene TRBJ2-1; 10 bases align to TRBD2. The ends lost 0 bases at V and 5 bases at J; junction bases unmatched: 17. The CDR3 consists of 20 residues. Germline CDR1 reads SGHRS; CDR2 reads YFSETQ. The DNA of the CDR3 is TGCGCCAGCAGCTTGGAGACACCCACAACACTAGCGGGGACGGACAATGAGCAGTTCTTC. Translating it yields CASSLETPTTLAGTDNEQFF.

At least ten counts were recorded for this clonotype. This chain uses TRBV30 with TRBJ2-3; D gene ambiguous. The CDR3 spans 11 residues. Germline V gene sequence: CDR1 GTSNPN, CDR2 SVGIG (reference sequence). Between the trimmed V and J ends, which lost 1 base and 4 bases, there was a span of 3 bases. CDR3 region: CAWSAPDTQYF. The DNA of the CDR3 is TGTGCCTGGAGTGCGCCAGATACGCAGTATTTT.

The chain carries TRBV20-1 and TRBJ1-6; D might be TRBD1 (5 bases). Trimming took 3 bases from V and 4 from J, leaving 13 bases between them. CDR1 is DFQATT and CDR2 is SNEGSKA in the germline V gene (reference sequence). The CDR3 totals 15 residues. Written as DNA, the CDR3 is TGCAGTGCTAGGGGGCAACGTCTGTATAATTCACCCCTCCACTTT. It codes for CSARGQRLYNSPLHF.

CDR3 residues: CASSQTGYQPQHF. In DNA form, the CDR3 reads TGTGCCAGCAGTCAGACAGGTTATCAGCCCCAGCATTTT. The J gene is TRBJ1-5, the V gene TRBV12-3 or TRBV12-4; D is possibly TRBD1 (6 bases). V shed 5 bases and J shed 5 bases, with 10 bases lying between them. The CDR3 has 13 amino acids.

This clonotype showed up just once. The chain uses TRBV28 and TRBJ1-5; D not certain. Germline CDR1 and CDR2: MDHEN and SYDVKM. This CDR3 has 13 amino acids. The V end was cut by 7 bases, the J end by 11 bases, with 18 bases between. In DNA, the CDR3 is TGTGCCAGCAACCTGGGTGGCATAGCGGCCCAGCATTTT. This translates into CASNLGGIAAQHF.